A selection of T cell receptor beta chains follows, all from one sample in a study of T-cell memory formation after mild COVID-19. TCRdb re-called the 5' RACE reads through MiXCR, storing one row per CDR3 protein. The sample yields fewer than 150,000 distinct CDR3 sequences, 13% to 15% seen once. Sample: PBMCs or a T cell subset sorted from them (not recorded which). Receptors originate from an adult woman who had mild COVID-19 (a few samples of this study predate the infection). Cell type and time point are not known. Both conserved end residues are part of each CDR3. Each record gives: V gene, D gene, J gene, clone size, CDR3 DNA, CDR3 protein. D genes are given only for firm matches. Expanded clones are given a class, and other clones once, few, many or no size at all.

TRBV20-1	TRBD2	TRBJ2-7	.	TGCAGTGCTCCCCGACTAGCGGGAGACTCCTACGAGCAGTACTTC	CSAPRLAGDSYEQYF
TRBV9	.	TRBJ2-3	.	TGTGCCAGCAATAAGGGCGTCAGCACAGATACGCAGTATTTT	CASNKGVSTDTQYF
TRBV11-2	TRBD2	TRBJ2-4	.	TGTGCCAGCAGCTTAGATGGCTGGGGGGGACTCGCCAAAAACATTCAGTACTTC	CASSLDGWGGLAKNIQYF
TRBV7-9	.	TRBJ2-7	few	TGTGCCAGCGAGGGGTTATTAAGCTCCTACGAGCAGTACTTC	CASEGLLSSYEQYF
TRBV3-1	TRBD2	TRBJ2-7	.	TGTGCCAGCAGCCAAGATCTAGCGGGATCCTACGAGCAGTACTTC	CASSQDLAGSYEQYF
TRBV20-1	TRBD1	TRBJ1-1	many	TGCAGTGCTAGAGAAACAGGGGACACTGAAGCTTTCTTT	CSARETGDTEAFF
TRBV27	.	TRBJ2-5	few	TGTGCCAGCAGTTTGTCTAGGGGCGGAGAGACCCAGTACTTC	CASSLSRGGETQYF
TRBV2	TRBD1	TRBJ2-1	.	TGTGCCAGCAAAACAGGGGGTTTGAACAATGAGCAGTTCTTC	CASKTGGLNNEQFF
TRBV7-8	.	TRBJ2-1	.	TGTGCCAGCAGCTTAGTTGGGGGCGATGAGCAGTTCTTC	CASSLVGGDEQFF
TRBV30	.	TRBJ2-1	few	TGTGCTTGGACGAGGACGAATGAGCAGTTCTTC	CAWTRTNEQFF
TRBV4-3	.	TRBJ1-2	few	TGCGCCAGCAGCCAAGTCGTTACAGGCTGGTATGGCTACACCTTC	CASSQVVTGWYGYTF
TRBV12-3/TRBV12-4	TRBD1	TRBJ2-3	few	TGTGCCAGCAGCGGGACAGCAGATACGCAGTATTTT	CASSGTADTQYF
TRBV20-1	TRBD1	TRBJ2-1	.	TGCAGTGCTGGGGAAGGGACAGGGATCAATGAGCAGTTCTTC	CSAGEGTGINEQFF
TRBV24-1	.	TRBJ1-1	.	TGTGCCACCAGTTCGGGACGAGGCACTGAAGCTTTCTTT	CATSSGRGTEAFF
TRBV20-1	TRBD2	TRBJ2-1	.	TGCAGTGCTAGACTCGGACTAGGGGTCTACAATGAGCAGTTCTTC	CSARLGLGVYNEQFF
TRBV11-3	.	TRBJ2-1	few	TGTGCCAGCAGCTTAGTGTCCGTGAATGAGCAGTTCTTC	CASSLVSVNEQFF
TRBV5-1	TRBD2	TRBJ2-5	many	TGCGCCAGCAGCGCCGGGACTAGCGGGAAACCGGGCCAAGAGACCCAGTACTTC	CASSAGTSGKPGQETQYF
TRBV5-6	TRBD2	TRBJ2-3	few	TGTGCCAGCAGCTTGCTCCTGTTGGCGGGAGGCACAGATACGCAGTATTTT	CASSLLLLAGGTDTQYF
TRBV15	TRBD1	TRBJ2-7	.	TGTGCCACCAGCAGCGCCGGGACAGGGGTCTACGAGCAGTACTTC	CATSSAGTGVYEQYF
TRBV24-1	.	TRBJ2-5	few	TGTGCCACCAGTGAGGGATCCCACTCTAACAGGGCCCGGGAGACCCAGTACTTC	CATSEGSHSNRARETQYF
TRBV7-2	.	TRBJ2-2	few	TGTGCCAGCAGTCTCCCGGACTCGAACACCGGGGAGCTGTTTTTT	CASSLPDSNTGELFF
TRBV6-1	.	TRBJ2-1	.	TGTGCCAGCAGTGAGGAACCCGGGACAACCTCCTACAATGAGCAGTTCTTC	CASSEEPGTTSYNEQFF
TRBV5-1	TRBD2	TRBJ2-3	.	TGCGCCAGCAGCGCGGCGCTAGCGGGGGCTTCTAGCACAGATACGCAGTATTTT	CASSAALAGASSTDTQYF
TRBV6-5	.	TRBJ1-2	few	TGTGCCAGCAGTTACTCGAAAGGGTATGGCTACACCTTC	CASSYSKGYGYTF
TRBV2	.	TRBJ2-1	.	TGTGCCAGCAGGGGGCGGGAATCCTACAATGAGCAGTTCTTC	CASRGRESYNEQFF
TRBV7-6	.	TRBJ1-4	.	TGTGCCAGCAGACACAGGGAGGCTAATGAAAAACTGTTTTTT	CASRHREANEKLFF
TRBV19	.	TRBJ1-1	.	TGTGCCAGTAGTATATGGGGAAAAACTGAAGCTTTCTTT	CASSIWGKTEAFF
TRBV2	TRBD1	TRBJ2-1	few	TGTGCCAGCCGGACAGGGGTCTACAATGAGCAGTTCTTC	CASRTGVYNEQFF
TRBV11-2	TRBD2	TRBJ2-5	few	TGTGCCAGCAGCTTGGGACTAGCGTACCAAGAGACCCAGTACTTC	CASSLGLAYQETQYF
TRBV15	.	TRBJ1-5	few	TGTGCCACCAGTCGACTTGGGGGATATAGCAATCAGCCCCAGCATTTT	CATSRLGGYSNQPQHF
TRBV4-1	.	TRBJ2-3	.	TGCGCCAGCAGCCAAGGAAGAGCCAACGATACGCAGTATTTT	CASSQGRANDTQYF
TRBV7-6	TRBD1	TRBJ1-1	few	TGTGCCAGCAGCTTAGCGAGCCAGGGGGACACTGAAGCTTTCTTT	CASSLASQGDTEAFF
TRBV7-3	.	TRBJ2-1	few	TGTGCCAGCAGCCCGAACCTCGGGGCGAGGGATGAGCAGTTCTTC	CASSPNLGARDEQFF
TRBV7-9	.	TRBJ2-7	.	TGTGCCAGCAGCTCCCTAGACCAACAGCAGTACTTC	CASSSLDQQQYF
TRBV27	.	TRBJ2-1	few	TGTGCCAGCAGCTTCCTCCCTCCGGAGCAGTTCTTC	CASSFLPPEQFF
TRBV5-1	.	TRBJ2-7	few	TGCGCCAGCAGCCAGGACTCCACCTACGAGCAGTACTTC	CASSQDSTYEQYF
TRBV29-1	.	TRBJ2-7	.	TGCAGCGTTGAAGAAAAGGGCTGGCAGCAGTACTTC	CSVEEKGWQQYF
TRBV2	TRBD2	TRBJ2-3	few	TGTGCCAGCAGTTCCACCGGGACTAGCGGGAGTTTCTCAGATACGCAGTATTTT	CASSSTGTSGSFSDTQYF
TRBV5-8	TRBD1	TRBJ2-3	.	TGTGCCTGCAGCTTGTGGGGGACAGGAGGCACAGATACGCAGTATTTT	CACSLWGTGGTDTQYF
TRBV7-9	TRBD1	TRBJ2-4	.	TGTGCCAGCAGCTCCCCGGACAGGGGGAACATTCAGTACTTC	CASSSPDRGNIQYF
TRBV12-3/TRBV12-4	.	TRBJ2-3	.	TGTGCCAGCAGTTGGGGGGACAGCGGTCCAGATACGCAGTATTTT	CASSWGDSGPDTQYF
TRBV5-5	.	TRBJ1-2	.	TGTGCCAGCAGACCTCCCCGGGACGGTCGCCCTGGAATCTATGGCTACACCTTC	CASRPPRDGRPGIYGYTF
TRBV7-9	.	TRBJ2-3	many	TGTGCCAGCAGCTTAGTATCAGGGACAGATACGCAGTATTTT	CASSLVSGTDTQYF
TRBV12-3/TRBV12-4	.	TRBJ1-3	few	TGTGCCAGCCGCCCTCACACGGAAGGAAACACCATATATTTT	CASRPHTEGNTIYF
TRBV29-1	.	TRBJ2-7	.	TGCAGCGTTGATTACGGTTCCTACGAGCAGTACTTC	CSVDYGSYEQYF
TRBV20-1	.	TRBJ2-5	.	TGCAGTGCTAGAGATTTGGCTGTTAAAGAGACCCAGTACTTC	CSARDLAVKETQYF
TRBV20-1	.	TRBJ2-7	few	TGCAGTGCGAGAGGGACACGCTTGGTGGGGGAGCAGTACTTC	CSARGTRLVGEQYF
TRBV4-1	.	TRBJ1-1	few	TGCGCCAGCAGCCAAGTAGGAGGGTTGACTGAAGCTTTCTTT	CASSQVGGLTEAFF
TRBV4-1	.	TRBJ2-5	.	TGCGCCAGCAGCCAAGATAGGGGCTCGGGGGTACAAGAGACCCAGTACTTC	CASSQDRGSGVQETQYF
TRBV6-5	.	TRBJ2-7	.	TGTGCCAGCAGCCCAGGGTTTCACGAGCAGTACTTC	CASSPGFHEQYF
TRBV27	.	TRBJ2-5	.	TGTGCCAGCAGACCGGGATTCTCCCGCGGGGAGACCCAGTACTTC	CASRPGFSRGETQYF
TRBV12-3/TRBV12-4	.	TRBJ1-5	few	TGTGCCAGCAGTTTCCGGGCTGGGCAGCCCCAGCATTTT	CASSFRAGQPQHF
TRBV27	.	TRBJ2-3	.	TGTGCCAGCAGGATGTACGCTAGCACAGATACGCAGTATTTT	CASRMYASTDTQYF
TRBV19	TRBD2	TRBJ2-7	.	TGTGCCAGTAGCTCCCGGGACTACTCCTACGAGCAGTACTTC	CASSSRDYSYEQYF
TRBV7-9	.	TRBJ2-6	few	TGTGCCAGCAGCTTAGCGGGCTACGGGGCCAACGTCCTGACTTTC	CASSLAGYGANVLTF
TRBV6-5	.	TRBJ2-7	.	TGTGCCAGCAGTCCCCATTCGTCCTACGAGCAGTACTTC	CASSPHSSYEQYF
TRBV29-1	.	TRBJ2-7	few	TGCAGCGTTGGAGCTTGGGACCCCTACGAGCAGTACTTC	CSVGAWDPYEQYF
TRBV25-1	.	TRBJ2-1	.	TGTGCCAGCAGTGACCTCGGACGGCCCGAGGTGTTC	CASSDLGRPEVF
TRBV21-1	.	TRBJ1-5	few	TGTGCCAGCAGCAATGGGGAGCCGGGAGATAGCAATCAGCCCCAGCATTTT	CASSNGEPGDSNQPQHF
TRBV7-2	.	TRBJ2-1	.	TGTGCCAGCAGCCCGGTCTCGAACCCAGAGCAGTTCTTC	CASSPVSNPEQFF